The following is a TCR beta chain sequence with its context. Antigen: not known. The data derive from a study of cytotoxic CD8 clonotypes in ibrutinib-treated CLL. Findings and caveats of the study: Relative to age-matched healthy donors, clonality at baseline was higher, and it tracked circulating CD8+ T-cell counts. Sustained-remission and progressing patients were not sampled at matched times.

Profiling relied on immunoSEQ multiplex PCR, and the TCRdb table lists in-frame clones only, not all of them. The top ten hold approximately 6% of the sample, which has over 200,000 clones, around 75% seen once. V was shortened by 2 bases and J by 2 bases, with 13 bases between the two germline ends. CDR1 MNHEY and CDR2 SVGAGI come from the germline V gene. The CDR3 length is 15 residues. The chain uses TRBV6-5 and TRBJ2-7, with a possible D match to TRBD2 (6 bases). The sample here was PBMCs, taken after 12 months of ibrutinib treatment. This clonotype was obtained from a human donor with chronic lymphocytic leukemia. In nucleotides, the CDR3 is TGTGCCAGCAGTTACGGGGCGGGAAGCCCCTACGAGCAGTACTTC. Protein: CASSYGAGSPYEQYF.